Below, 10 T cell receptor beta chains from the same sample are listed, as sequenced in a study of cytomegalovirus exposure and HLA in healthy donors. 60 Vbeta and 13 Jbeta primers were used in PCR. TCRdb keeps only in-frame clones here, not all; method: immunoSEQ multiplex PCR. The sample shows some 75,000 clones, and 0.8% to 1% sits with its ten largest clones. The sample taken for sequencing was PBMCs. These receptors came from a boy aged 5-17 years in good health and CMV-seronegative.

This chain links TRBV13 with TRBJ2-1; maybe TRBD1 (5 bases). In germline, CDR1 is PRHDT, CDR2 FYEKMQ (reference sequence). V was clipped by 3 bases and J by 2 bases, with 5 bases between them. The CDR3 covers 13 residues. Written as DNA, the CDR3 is TGTGCCAGCAGCTTGGACACCTACAATGAGCAGTTCTTC. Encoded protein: CASSLDTYNEQFF. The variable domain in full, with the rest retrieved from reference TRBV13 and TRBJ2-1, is AAGVIQSPRHLIKEKRETATLKCYPIPRHDTVYWYQQGPGQDPQFLISFYEKMQSDKGSIPDRFSAQQFSDYHSELNMSSLELGDSALYFCASSLDTYNEQFFGPGTRLTVL.

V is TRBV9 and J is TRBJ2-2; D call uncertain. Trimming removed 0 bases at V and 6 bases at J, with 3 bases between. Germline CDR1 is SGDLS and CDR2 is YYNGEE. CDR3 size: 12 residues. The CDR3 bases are TGTGCCAGCAGCGTAGCTCCCGGGGAGCTGTTTTTT. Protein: CASSVAPGELFF.

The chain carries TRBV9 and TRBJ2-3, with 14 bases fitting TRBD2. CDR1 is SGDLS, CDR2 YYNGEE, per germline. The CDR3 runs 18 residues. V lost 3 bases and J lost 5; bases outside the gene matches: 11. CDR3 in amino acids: CASSASRGLAGAGDTQYF. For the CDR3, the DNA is TGTGCCAGCAGCGCCTCAAGGGGACTAGCGGGAGCCGGAGATACGCAGTATTTT.

This CDR3 is CASSQVGGFQPQHF. The CDR3, as DNA: TGCGCCAGCAGCCAAGTGGGGGGGTTTCAGCCCCAGCATTTT. The chain employs TRBV4-1 and TRBJ1-5, with TRBD1 as a possible D gene (5 bases). CDR1 MGHRA and CDR2 YSYEKL come from the germline V gene. V dropped 1 base and J dropped 6 bases, with 10 bases sitting between them. This CDR3 spans 14 amino acids.

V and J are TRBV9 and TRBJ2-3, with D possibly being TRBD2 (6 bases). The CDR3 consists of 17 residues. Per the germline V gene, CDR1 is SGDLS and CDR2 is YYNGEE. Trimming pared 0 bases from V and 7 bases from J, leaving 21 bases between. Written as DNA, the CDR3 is TGTGCCAGCAGCGTAGCTCCGGGTGGGGACTTTGGCCATACGCAGTATTTT. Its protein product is CASSVAPGGDFGHTQYF.

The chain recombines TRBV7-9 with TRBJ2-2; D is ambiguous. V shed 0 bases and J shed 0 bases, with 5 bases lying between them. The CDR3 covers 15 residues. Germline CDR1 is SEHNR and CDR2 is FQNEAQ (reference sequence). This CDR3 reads CASSLASANTGELFF. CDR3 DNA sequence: TGTGCCAGCAGCTTAGCATCGGCGAACACCGGGGAGCTGTTTTTT.

CDR3 residues: CAYGGPVYEQYF. The CDR3 DNA sequence: TGTGCCTATGGAGGGCCCGTCTACGAGCAGTACTTC. The gene calls are TRBV30 and TRBJ2-7, with D perhaps matching TRBD2 (6 bases). This CDR3 contains 12 residues. Germline V gene data show CDR1 as GTSNPN and CDR2 as SVGIG (reference sequence). The V and J ends lost 7 bases and 3 bases respectively, with 13 bases between them.

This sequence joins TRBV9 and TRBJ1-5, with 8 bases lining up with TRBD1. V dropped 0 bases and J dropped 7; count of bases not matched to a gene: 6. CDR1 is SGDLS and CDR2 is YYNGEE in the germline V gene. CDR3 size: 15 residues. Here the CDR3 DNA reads TGTGCCAGCAGCGTAGAGGCAGGGGGCGGACAGCCCCAGCATTTT. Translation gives CASSVEAGGGQPQHF.

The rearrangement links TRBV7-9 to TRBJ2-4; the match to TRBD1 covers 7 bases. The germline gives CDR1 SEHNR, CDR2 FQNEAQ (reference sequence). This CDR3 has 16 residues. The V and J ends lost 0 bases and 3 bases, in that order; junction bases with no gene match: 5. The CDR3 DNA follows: TGTGCCAGCAGCTTAGCGACAGGGTGGGGCAAAAACATTCAGTACTTC. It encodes CASSLATGWGKNIQYF.

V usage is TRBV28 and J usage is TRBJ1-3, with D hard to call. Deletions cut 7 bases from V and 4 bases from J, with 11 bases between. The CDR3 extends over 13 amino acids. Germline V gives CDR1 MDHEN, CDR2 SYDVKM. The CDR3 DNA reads TGTGCCAGCACCTCTCCCCCCGGAAACACCATATATTTT. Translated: CASTSPPGNTIYF.